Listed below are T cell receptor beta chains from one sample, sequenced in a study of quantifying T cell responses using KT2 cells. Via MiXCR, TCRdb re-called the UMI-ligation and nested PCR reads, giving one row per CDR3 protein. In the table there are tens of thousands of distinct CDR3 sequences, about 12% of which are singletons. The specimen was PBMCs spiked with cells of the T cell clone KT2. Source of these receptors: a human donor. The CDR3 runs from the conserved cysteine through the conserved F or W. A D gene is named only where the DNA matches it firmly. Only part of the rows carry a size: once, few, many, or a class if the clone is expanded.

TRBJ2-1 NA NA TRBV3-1 TGTGCCAGCACGTTGACTAGCAGGGGGAAGCCCTACAATGAGCAGTTCTTC CASTLTSRGKPYNEQFF
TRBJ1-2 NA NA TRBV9 TGTGCCAGCAGTGCACAGCCTAACTATGGCTACACCTTC CASSAQPNYGYTF
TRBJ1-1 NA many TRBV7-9 TGTGCCCTAAGGGGGGGCAGGGTGAATACTGAAGCTTTCTTT CALRGGRVNTEAFF
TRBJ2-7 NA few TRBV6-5 TGTGCCAGCCAAAGGGAGGGGGGCGTAACCTACGAGCAGTACTTC CASQREGGVTYEQYF
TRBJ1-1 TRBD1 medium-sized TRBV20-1 TGCAGTGCTAGAGACGCGTGGACAGGTGGGACTGAAGCTTTCTTT CSARDAWTGGTEAFF
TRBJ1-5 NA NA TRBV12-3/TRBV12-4 TGTGCCAGCAAACGGGGGGTAGACCAGCCCCAGCATTTT CASKRGVDQPQHF
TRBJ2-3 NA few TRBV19 TGTGCCAGTAGTACCCCGGGACCTCTCTCCGGAGTTACGCAGTATTTT CASSTPGPLSGVTQYF
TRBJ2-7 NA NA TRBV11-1 TGTGCCAGCAGCCCCGACCGGTCTGAGCAGTACTTC CASSPDRSEQYF
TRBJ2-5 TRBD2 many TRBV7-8 TGTGCCAGCAGCAACGGACTAGCGGGGGGGAGCGAGACCCAGTACTTC CASSNGLAGGSETQYF
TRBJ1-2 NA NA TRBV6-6 TGTGTCAGCAGTTACGGATCGGTTAACTATGGCTACACCTTC CVSSYGSVNYGYTF
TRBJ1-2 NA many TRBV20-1 TGCAGTGCTAGAGATAGGATCGCATCAAACTATGGCTACACCTTC CSARDRIASNYGYTF
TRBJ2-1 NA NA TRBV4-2 TGTGCCAGCAGCCTCGACATAGCCAATGAGCAGTTCTTC CASSLDIANEQFF
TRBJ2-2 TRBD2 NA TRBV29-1 TGCAGCGCCGGGACTAGCGGAAACACCGGGGAGCTGTTTTTT CSAGTSGNTGELFF
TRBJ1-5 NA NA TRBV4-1 TGCGCCAGCAGCCAAGATGAAGGGTTGGGCAATCAGCCCCAGCATTTT CASSQDEGLGNQPQHF
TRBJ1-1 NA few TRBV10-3 TGTGCCATCGCCCGGGCCCCGAACACTGAAGCTTTCTTT CAIARAPNTEAFF
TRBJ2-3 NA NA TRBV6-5 TGTGCCAGCAGAGCAGGGGACATCACAGATACGCAGTATTTT CASRAGDITDTQYF
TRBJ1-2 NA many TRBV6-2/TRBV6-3 TGTGCCAGCAGTCGCCGCCCGTATGGCTACACCTTC CASSRRPYGYTF
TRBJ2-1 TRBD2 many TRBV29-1 TGCAGCGTTGCGGGGGGAGTAAGTCTTAATGAGCAGTTCTTC CSVAGGVSLNEQFF
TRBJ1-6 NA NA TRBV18 TGTGCCAGCTCACCACTTGACAGCAATTCACCCCTCCACTTT CASSPLDSNSPLHF
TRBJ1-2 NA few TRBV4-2 TGTGCCAGCAGCCAAGGCGGCGGGTACTACACCTTC CASSQGGGYYTF
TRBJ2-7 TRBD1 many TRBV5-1 TGCGCCAGCAGCTTGGGTGGACAGGGCTACGAGCAGTACTTC CASSLGGQGYEQYF
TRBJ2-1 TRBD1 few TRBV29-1 TGCAGCGTTGAGGGACAGGGGATAAACAATGAGCAGTTCTTC CSVEGQGINNEQFF
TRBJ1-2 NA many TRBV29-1 TGCAGCGTTGAGTTGGTGGGACAAAAACAGGACGGCTACACCTTC CSVELVGQKQDGYTF
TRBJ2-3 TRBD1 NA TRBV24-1 TGTGCCACCAGTGACCCCGGACAGGGATCAGATACGCAGTATTTT CATSDPGQGSDTQYF
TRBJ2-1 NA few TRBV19 TGTGCCAGTAGTATCGTTCCTAGTAGTCTCGACAATGAGCAGTTCTTC CASSIVPSSLDNEQFF
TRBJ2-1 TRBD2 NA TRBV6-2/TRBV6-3 TGTGCCAGCAAACCCTTAAGCGGGAGCTCCTACAATGAGCAGTTCTTC CASKPLSGSSYNEQFF